These 23 T cell receptor beta chains were all obtained from the same sample, sequenced in a study of cytomegalovirus exposure and HLA in healthy donors. Both 60 Vbeta primers and 13 Jbeta primers went into the PCR. Sequenced by immunoSEQ multiplex PCR; TCRdb stores in-frame clones only, minus some. Here the sample spans over 150,000 clones, 60% to 80% being singletons. The sample was PBMCs. The receptors come from a woman between 50 and 59 years old in good health and CMV-seropositive.

CDR3 sequence: CASSSGLIQETQYF. The CDR3 DNA sequence: TGTGCCAGCAGCTCCGGACTGATCCAAGAGACCCAGTACTTC. V gene TRBV6-6 combines with J gene TRBJ2-5; perhaps TRBD2 as D (5 bases). The V gene's germline CDR1 is MNHNY and CDR2 SVGAGI (reference sequence). The CDR3 loop spans 14 amino acids. V was clipped by 6 bases and J by 1 base, with 12 bases between them.

The chain employs TRBV6-5 and TRBJ2-3; TRBD2 aligns across 10 bases. The CDR3 extends over 13 amino acids. Trimming took 6 bases from V and 5 from J; bases not matched to a gene: 2. In germline, CDR1 is MNHEY, CDR2 SVGAGI. Written as DNA, the CDR3 is TGTGCCAGCAGCAGGACTAGCGGAGATACGCAGTATTTT. Translation gives CASSRTSGDTQYF.

The rearrangement links TRBV7-9 to TRBJ2-5; D is ambiguous. The germline V gene has CDR1 SEHNR and CDR2 FQNEAQ (reference sequence). Trimming shortened V by 2 bases and J by 4 bases, and 5 bases separated the two germline ends. The CDR3 runs 12 residues. The CDR3 is CASSLSGETQYF. The CDR3 region has the DNA TGTGCCAGCAGCTTATCCGGAGAGACCCAGTACTTC. The variable domain in full, completed from reference TRBV7-9 and TRBJ2-5, reads DTGVSQNPRHKITKRGQNVTFRCDPISEHNRLYWYRQTLGQGPEFLTYFQNEAQLEKSRLLSDRFSAERPKGSFSTLEIQRTEQGDSAMYLCASSLSGETQYFGPGTRLLVL.

V gene TRBV6-6 combines with J gene TRBJ2-7; D is unclear. This CDR3 spans 15 amino acids. V was clipped by 5 bases and J by 0 bases, with 14 bases between them. From germline, CDR1 is MNHNY and CDR2 SVGAGI (reference sequence). The DNA of the CDR3 is TGTGCCAGCAGTCGAGCCGAGGAGAGCTCCTACGAGCAGTACTTC. Protein sequence: CASSRAEESSYEQYF.

The V and J genes are TRBV19 and TRBJ2-7, with 10 bases fitting TRBD1. Germline CDR1 reads LNHDA; CDR2 reads SQIVND (reference sequence). This CDR3 region has 18 residues. J gave up 3 bases and V 1 base, and 12 bases lay outside the gene matches. CDR3 in DNA: TGTGCCAGTAGTATAGCCCTCCCCGGACAGGGGGTAAACTACGAGCAGTACTTC. Amino acids: CASSIALPGQGVNYEQYF.

The gene calls are TRBV7-8 and TRBJ1-4; 8 bases are shared with TRBD1. The CDR3 is 14 residues long. Germline CDR1 SGHVS, CDR2 FQNEAQ. V gave up 5 bases and J gave up 10 bases; unmatched junction bases: 9. The DNA for the CDR3 is TGTGCCAGCAGCCTCGACAGGGGTGTTGGAAAACTGTTTTTT. Translation: CASSLDRGVGKLFF. Drawing the rest from reference TRBV7-8 and TRBJ1-4, the complete variable domain is GAGVSQSPRYKVAKRGQDVALRCDPISGHVSLFWYQQALGQGPEFLTYFQNEAQLDKSGLPSDRFFAERPEGSVSTLKIQRTQQEDSAVYLCASSLDRGVGKLFFGSGTQLSVL.

The gene calls are TRBV5-4 and TRBJ2-3, with 11 nucleotides matching TRBD2. The germline gives CDR1 SGHNT, CDR2 YYREEE (reference sequence). Trimming took 2 bases from V and 2 from J; bases not matched to a gene: 4. This CDR3 region has 16 residues. The CDR3 DNA reads as TGTGCCAGCAGCTTTCTTAGCGGGGGGGCCACAGATACGCAGTATTTT. Amino acids: CASSFLSGGATDTQYF.

This clone showed up just once. This chain uses TRBV29-1 with TRBJ2-3, with D hard to call. CDR3 length: 11 residues. V was cut by 4 bases and J by 1 base, with 3 bases left in between. Germline CDR1 is SQVTM and CDR2 is ANQGSEA. CDR3 nucleotides: TGCAGCGTTGGAGGCACAGATACGCAGTATTTT. As protein: CSVGGTDTQYF.

V and J are TRBV7-6 and TRBJ2-7; TRBD2 is a possible D gene (6 bases). V lost 1 base to trimming and J lost 9 bases, with 19 bases between them. This CDR3 is 15 amino acids long. CDR1 is SGHVS and CDR2 is FNYEAQ in the germline V gene. CDR3: CASSLGGDGIIGQYF. The DNA of the CDR3 is TGTGCCAGCAGCTTAGGGGGGGACGGAATAATCGGGCAGTACTTC.

The CDR3: CASSAGAESNQPQHF. As DNA, the CDR3 is TGTGCCAGTAGTGCAGGGGCGGAAAGCAATCAGCCCCAGCATTTT. The gene calls are TRBV19 and TRBJ1-5, with D possibly matching TRBD1 (6 bases). The CDR3 loop spans 15 amino acids. The V gene lost 5 bases and the J gene lost 1 base, with 12 bases spanning the gap. CDR1 and CDR2 (germline): LNHDA, SQIVND (reference sequence).

This chain links TRBV9 with TRBJ1-1; D gene uncertain. CDR3 length equals 13 residues. Germline CDR1 reads SGDLS; CDR2 reads YYNGEE. V gave up 3 bases and J gave up 1 base, with 7 bases separating them. The DNA of the CDR3 is TGTGCCAGCAGCGCGAGATCGAACACTGAAGCTTTCTTT. Protein product: CASSARSNTEAFF.

CDR3 coding DNA: TGTGCCAGCAGCTTAGCGCATGGGGACAGCTCCTACGAGCAGTACTTC. This encodes CASSLAHGDSSYEQYF. The gene calls are TRBV7-9 and TRBJ2-5, with 7 bases fitting TRBD1. The J call may not be correct, given that the DNA end is closer to TRBJ2-7. The CDR3 has 16 residues. CDR1 is SEHNR and CDR2 is FQNEAQ in the germline V gene (reference sequence).

The chain links TRBV6-4 to TRBJ2-5; the D is unclear. This CDR3 has 18 amino acids. Per the germline V gene, CDR1 is MRHNA and CDR2 is SNTAGT. Deletions cut 10 bases from V and 5 bases from J, with 32 bases between. CDR3 nucleotide sequence: TGTGCCAACCGAATCAACCCGTGGCAGGCTGGGCATGGGGAGACCCAGTACTTC. This gives the protein CANRINPWQAGHGETQYF.

J is TRBJ1-1 and V is TRBV5-1, with a weak D call TRBD1 (5 bases). The CDR3 sequence is 15 residues long. V was pared by 1 base and J by 5 bases, with 15 bases between. Germline-derived CDR1 and CDR2 are SGHRS and YFSETQ. CDR3 loop: CASSLNSGEVTEAFF. The CDR3 coding sequence is TGCGCCAGCAGCTTGAATTCGGGGGAGGTTACTGAAGCTTTCTTT.

The chain employs TRBV14 and TRBJ1-5, with D possibly TRBD1 on 5 matching bases. The CDR3 length is 13 residues. V was pared by 3 bases and J by 7 bases, with 10 bases between. Germline CDR1 is SGHDN and CDR2 is FVKESK. This chain's CDR3 is CASSQGPRQPQHF. CDR3 coding DNA: TGTGCCAGCAGCCAGGGGCCGAGACAGCCCCAGCATTTT.

The genes are TRBV2 and TRBJ2-5; D ambiguous. The germline gives CDR1 SNHLY, CDR2 FYNNEI. V was pared by 6 bases and J by 5 bases, with 7 bases between. The CDR3 has 11 amino acids. The CDR3: CASSPLETQYF. In DNA, the CDR3 is TGTGCCAGCAGCCCATTGGAGACCCAGTACTTC.

This clone has only a few counts. J is TRBJ1-2 and V is TRBV20-1; possible D gene TRBD1, 5 bases. With 3 bases removed from V and 8 bases from J, the gap between germline ends came to 10 bases. The CDR3 extends over 11 amino acids. Germline V lookup: CDR1 DFQATT, CDR2 SNEGSKA (reference sequence). CDR3 DNA sequence: TGCAGTGCTAGGGGGCCAGGGGGCTACACCTTC. It translates to CSARGPGGYTF.

The gene calls are TRBV21-1 and TRBJ2-7; the table assigns TRBD1, which was not confirmed against the DNA. TRBV21-1 is marked as a pseudogene. This CDR3 has 14 amino acids. CDR3 in DNA: TGTGCCTCCAGCCAGGGGACAACGTCCTACGAGCAGTACTTC. Amino acids: CASSQGTTSYEQYF.

V is TRBV10-2 and J is TRBJ2-5; 12 bases match TRBD2. Trimming cost V 6 bases and J 5 bases; bases outside gene matches: 13. Germline loops: CDR1 WSHSY, CDR2 SAAADI. The CDR3 spans 17 residues. The CDR3 region has the DNA TGCGCCAGCAGCCCCAACCCCTTACTAGCGGGGGGTGAGACCCAGTACTTC. This codes for CASSPNPLLAGGETQYF.

The sample holds one count of this clone. J is TRBJ1-2 and V is TRBV19; D possibly corresponds to TRBD1 (6 bases). The V end lost 5 bases, the J end lost 5 bases, and 21 bases lay between the germline ends. Per the germline V gene, CDR1 is LNHDA and CDR2 is SQIVND (reference sequence). The length of the CDR3 is 16 residues. CDR3 amino acids: CASSALGGSEEYGYTF. The CDR3 DNA reads TGTGCCAGTAGTGCCCTTGGGGGCTCGGAGGAGTATGGCTACACCTTC.

This clone was counted between two and nine times. The chain is built from TRBV7-3 and TRBJ2-5; unclear D gene. The CDR3 length is 13 residues. In germline, CDR1 is SGHTA, CDR2 FQGTGA. Trimming removed 3 bases at V and 4 bases at J, with 9 bases between. CDR3 coding DNA: TGTGCCAGCAGCTTGAGCATTCGAGAGACCCAGTACTTC. Protein sequence: CASSLSIRETQYF.

The chain has TRBV5-1 and TRBJ1-1; 7 positions agree with TRBD1. Losses at the gene ends were 6 bases for V and 1 base for J; bases not matched to a gene: 9. Germline V lookup: CDR1 SGHRS, CDR2 YFSETQ. This CDR3 region has 15 residues. The CDR3 DNA reads TGCGCCAGCACCGTACTTGGGACAGCGAACACTGAAGCTTTCTTT. This codes for CASTVLGTANTEAFF. Supplemented by reference TRBV5-1 and TRBJ1-1, the full variable domain reads KAGVTQTPRYLIKTRGQQVTLSCSPISGHRSVSWYQQTPGQGLQFLFEYFSETQRNKGNFPGRFSGRQFSNSRSEMNVSTLELGDSALYLCASTVLGTANTEAFFGQGTRLTVV.

The CDR3 DNA reads TGTGCCAGCAGCTTAGACAGGGGGTTTTATCAGTCTGGGGAGCTGTTTTTT. Its translation: CASSLDRGFYQSGELFF. V and J are TRBV5-4 and TRBJ2-2; TRBD1 aligns across 9 bases. This CDR3 region has 17 residues. V lost 2 bases to trimming and J lost 8 bases; unmatched junction nucleotides: 13. Per germline, CDR1 SGHNT and CDR2 YYREEE (reference sequence).